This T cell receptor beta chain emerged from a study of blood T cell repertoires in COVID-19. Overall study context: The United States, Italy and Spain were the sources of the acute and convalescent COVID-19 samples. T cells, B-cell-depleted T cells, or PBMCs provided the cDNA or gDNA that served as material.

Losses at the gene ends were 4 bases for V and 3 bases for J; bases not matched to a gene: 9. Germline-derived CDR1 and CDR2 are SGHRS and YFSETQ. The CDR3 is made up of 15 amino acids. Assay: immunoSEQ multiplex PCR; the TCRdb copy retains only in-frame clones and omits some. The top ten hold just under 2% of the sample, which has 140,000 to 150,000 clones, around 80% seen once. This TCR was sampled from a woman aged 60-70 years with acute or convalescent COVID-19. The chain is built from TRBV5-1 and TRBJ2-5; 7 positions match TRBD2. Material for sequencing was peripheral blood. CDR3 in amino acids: CASSRGGEVKETQYF. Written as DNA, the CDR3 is TGCGCCAGCAGCCGGGGAGGGGAGGTTAAAGAGACCCAGTACTTC. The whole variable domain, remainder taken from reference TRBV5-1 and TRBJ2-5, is KAGVTQTPRYLIKTRGQQVTLSCSPISGHRSVSWYQQTPGQGLQFLFEYFSETQRNKGNFPGRFSGRQFSNSRSEMNVSTLELGDSALYLCASSRGGEVKETQYFGPGTRLLVL.